What follows is one T cell receptor beta chain and its context. Trimming removed 4 bases at V and 9 bases at J, with 13 bases between. The CDR3 is 13 amino acids. Germline CDR1 SGHTA, CDR2 FQGNSA. The method was immunoSEQ multiplex PCR; TCRdb's version includes in-frame clones alone and lacks a portion of them. The sample includes 100,000 or so clones, approximately 80% seen only once; the top ten take around a tenth. The source of the sample is a study of blood T cell repertoires in COVID-19. In the study overall: COVID-19 samples collected from the United States, Italy and Spain covered acute and convalescent phases.

The sequence was collected from a woman in her seventies with acute or convalescent COVID-19. The source material was peripheral blood. The chain employs TRBV7-2 and TRBJ1-5; D possibly corresponds to TRBD1 (5 bases). Here the CDR3 reads CASSYRSSGPQHF. The CDR3 DNA reads as TGTGCCAGCAGCTACAGGTCCTCGGGGCCCCAGCATTTT.